These 10 T cell receptor beta chains originate from one sample sequenced in a study of CD8+ T cells in alopecia areata. Regarding treatment: oral pan-JAK inhibitor, 5-10 mg twice daily. cDNA prepared by RNA extraction and subsequent reverse transcription served as the template for sequencing. Measured with immunoSEQ multiplex PCR; TCRdb has only the in-frame clones, and not every one. The sample yields 90,000 to 150,000 clones, about half seen once. Sequencing was performed on CD4+ T cells sorted from blood, taken at week 4, from a patient treated with tofacitinib. The origin of the receptors is a human donor with alopecia areata.

This chain joins TRBV7-2 and TRBJ2-3; possible D gene TRBD2, 6 bases. This CDR3 contains 12 residues. V was pared by 3 bases and J by 12 bases, with 13 bases between. Germline assignment: CDR1 SGHTA and CDR2 FQGNSA. The CDR3 spells CASSLYGGAQYF. Written as DNA, the CDR3 is TGTGCCAGCAGCTTGTACGGCGGGGCCCAGTATTTT.

This clone was observed a few times. J is TRBJ2-2 and V is TRBV7-3; D call uncertain. The V end was cut by 5 bases, the J end by 3 bases, with 7 bases between. This CDR3 has 13 residues. CDR1 SGHTA and CDR2 FQGTGA come from the germline V gene. CDR3 amino acids: CASSTQHTGELFF. In nucleotides, the CDR3 is TGTGCCAGCAGCACTCAACACACCGGGGAGCTGTTTTTT.

The V gene is TRBV7-9, the J gene TRBJ1-4; 7 bases match TRBD1. Trimming cost V 1 base and J 0 bases; bases outside gene matches: 2. Germline lookup yields CDR1 SEHNR and CDR2 FQNEAQ (reference sequence). CDR3 length equals 16 residues. CDR3: CASSLGQGATNEKLFF. The CDR3 region has the DNA TGTGCCAGCAGCTTAGGACAGGGCGCAACTAATGAAAAACTGTTTTTT.

The V call is TRBV2, the J call TRBJ2-4; perhaps TRBD2 as D (5 bases). The CDR3 totals 12 residues. CDR1 and CDR2 (germline): SNHLY, FYNNEI. The germline V and J ends were trimmed by 11 bases and 8 bases, with 16 bases remaining between them. CDR3 DNA sequence: TGTGCCTCCCGCCCCCGGGATGACATTCAGTACTTC. Translated: CASRPRDDIQYF. The whole variable domain, filled in from reference TRBV2 and TRBJ2-4, reads EPEVTQTPSHQVTQMGQEVILRCVPISNHLYFYWYRQILGQKVEFLVSFYNNEISEKSEIFDDQFSVERPDGSNFTLKIRSTKLEDSAMYFCASRPRDDIQYFGAGTRLSVL.

This chain uses TRBV30 with TRBJ2-1; 9 bases line up with TRBD2. This CDR3 spans 13 amino acids. V dropped 8 bases and J dropped 4; count of bases not matched to a gene: 6. CDR1 and CDR2 (germline): GTSNPN, SVGIG (reference sequence). The CDR3 spells CAHRLAGYNEQFF. CDR3 DNA: TGTGCCCACAGGCTAGCGGGGTACAATGAGCAGTTCTTC.

This clone was detected only a few times. The chain links TRBV9 to TRBJ2-1, with D possibly being TRBD2 (6 bases). V was clipped by 7 bases and J by 3 bases, with 14 bases between them. The CDR3 runs 14 residues. CDR1 and CDR2 from the germline V gene are SGDLS and YYNGEE. CDR3 amino acids: CASSAEGLYNEQFF. The DNA of the CDR3 is TGTGCCAGCTCGGCGGAGGGCCTCTACAATGAGCAGTTCTTC.

The J gene is TRBJ1-5, the V gene TRBV2; no firm D call. Germline loops: CDR1 SNHLY, CDR2 FYNNEI. The length of the CDR3 is 13 residues. The V gene lost 5 bases and the J gene lost 2 bases, with 7 bases spanning the gap. CDR3 nucleotide sequence: TGTGCCAGCAGTCCACACGGCAATCAGCCCCAGCATTTT. Amino acids: CASSPHGNQPQHF.

The chain combines TRBV30 with TRBJ1-1; 7 nucleotides match TRBD1. CDR1 and CDR2 (germline): GTSNPN, SVGIG (reference sequence). Trimming took 4 bases from V and 1 from J; bases not matched to a gene: 3. The CDR3 spans 13 residues. The CDR3 nucleotides read TGTGCCTGGAACGGACAGGCGAACACTGAAGCTTTCTTT. Its translation is CAWNGQANTEAFF.

The chain couples TRBV2 to TRBJ1-4; D gene unclear. This CDR3 is built from 12 residues. Germline lookup yields CDR1 SNHLY and CDR2 FYNNEI. Trimming cost V 8 bases and J 7 bases, with 11 bases left between them. The CDR3 DNA follows: TGTGCCAGCGATGAAGGGAGTGAAAAACTGTTTTTT. Translated: CASDEGSEKLFF.

This clone was picked up a small number of times. For the CDR3, the DNA is TGTGCCAGCAGCTCACGACCCACAGGGGAATTGCATCAGCCCCAGCATTTT. Protein: CASSSRPTGELHQPQHF. The chain links TRBV7-2 to TRBJ1-5; the match to TRBD1 covers 7 bases. This CDR3 spans 17 amino acids. Germline V CDR1 and CDR2: SGHTA, FQGNSA. After removal of 4 bases from V and 5 bases from J, the junction contained 14 bases not matched to a gene.